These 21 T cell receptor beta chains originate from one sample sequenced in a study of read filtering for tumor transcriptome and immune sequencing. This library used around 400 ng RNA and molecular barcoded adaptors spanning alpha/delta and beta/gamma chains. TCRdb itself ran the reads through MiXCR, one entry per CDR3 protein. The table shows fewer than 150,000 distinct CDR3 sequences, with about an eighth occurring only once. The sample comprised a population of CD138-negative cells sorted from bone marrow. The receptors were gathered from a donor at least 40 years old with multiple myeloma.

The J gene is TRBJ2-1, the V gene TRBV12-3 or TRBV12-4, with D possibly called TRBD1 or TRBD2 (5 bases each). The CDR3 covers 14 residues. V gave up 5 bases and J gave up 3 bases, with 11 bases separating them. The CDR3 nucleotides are TGTGCCAGCAGTCTTACGGGGCTCTACAATGAGCAGTTCTTC. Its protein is CASSLTGLYNEQFF.

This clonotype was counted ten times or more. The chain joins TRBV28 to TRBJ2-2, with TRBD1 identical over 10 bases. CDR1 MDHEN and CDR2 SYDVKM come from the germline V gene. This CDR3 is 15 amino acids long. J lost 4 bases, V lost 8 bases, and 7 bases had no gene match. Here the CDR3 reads CASGGTGVTTGELFF. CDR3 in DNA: TGTGCCAGCGGGGGGACAGGGGTTACCACCGGGGAGCTGTTTTTT.

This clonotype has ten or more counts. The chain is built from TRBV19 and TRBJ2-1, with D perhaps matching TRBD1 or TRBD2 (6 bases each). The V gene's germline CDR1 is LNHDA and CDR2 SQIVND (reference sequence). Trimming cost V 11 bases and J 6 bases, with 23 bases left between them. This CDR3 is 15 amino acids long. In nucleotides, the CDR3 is TGTGCCGCCTCTCGGGGGCCCCAGGTAACCAATGAGCAGTTCTTC. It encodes CAASRGPQVTNEQFF.

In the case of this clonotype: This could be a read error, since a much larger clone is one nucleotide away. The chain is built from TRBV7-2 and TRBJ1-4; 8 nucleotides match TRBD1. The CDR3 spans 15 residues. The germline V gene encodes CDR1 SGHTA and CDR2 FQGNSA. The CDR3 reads CASSSQGASNEKPFF. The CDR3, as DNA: TGTGCCAGCAGCTCCCAGGGGGCGTCTAATGAAAAACCGTTTTTT.

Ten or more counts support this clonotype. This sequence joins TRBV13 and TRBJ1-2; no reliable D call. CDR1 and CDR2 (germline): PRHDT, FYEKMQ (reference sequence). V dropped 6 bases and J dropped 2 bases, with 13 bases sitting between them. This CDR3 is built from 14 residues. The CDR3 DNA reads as TGTGCCAGCAGTTTTGACCCTGAGAACTATGGCTACACCTTC. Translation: CASSFDPENYGYTF.

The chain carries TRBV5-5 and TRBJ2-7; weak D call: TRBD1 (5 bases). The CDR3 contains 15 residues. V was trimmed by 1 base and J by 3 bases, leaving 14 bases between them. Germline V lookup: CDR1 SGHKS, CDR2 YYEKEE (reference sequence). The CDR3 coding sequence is TGTGCCAGCAGCTTGAGGCAGGGAAGAAACTACGAGCAGTACTTC. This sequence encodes CASSLRQGRNYEQYF.

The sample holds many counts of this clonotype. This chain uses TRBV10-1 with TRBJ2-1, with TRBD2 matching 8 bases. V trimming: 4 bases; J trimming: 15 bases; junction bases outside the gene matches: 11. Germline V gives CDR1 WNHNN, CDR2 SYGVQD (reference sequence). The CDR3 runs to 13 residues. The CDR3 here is CASSALAGLGVFF. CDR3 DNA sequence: TGCGCCAGCAGTGCTCTAGCGGGCCTAGGGGTGTTCTTC.

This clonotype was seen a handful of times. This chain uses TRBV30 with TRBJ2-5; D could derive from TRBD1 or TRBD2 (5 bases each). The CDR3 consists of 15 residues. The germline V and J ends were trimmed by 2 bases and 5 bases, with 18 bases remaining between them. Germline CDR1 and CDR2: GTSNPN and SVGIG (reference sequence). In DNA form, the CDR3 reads TGTGCCTGGAGTCTACCGACCGGGACCATCGAGACCCAGTACTTC. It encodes CAWSLPTGTIETQYF.

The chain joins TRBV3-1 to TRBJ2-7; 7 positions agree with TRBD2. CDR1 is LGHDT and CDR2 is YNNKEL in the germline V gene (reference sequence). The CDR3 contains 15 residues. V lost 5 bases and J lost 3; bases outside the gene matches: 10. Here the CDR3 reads CASSSRSSGNYEQYF. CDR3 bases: TGTGCCAGCAGCTCGAGGTCGAGCGGGAACTACGAGCAGTACTTC.

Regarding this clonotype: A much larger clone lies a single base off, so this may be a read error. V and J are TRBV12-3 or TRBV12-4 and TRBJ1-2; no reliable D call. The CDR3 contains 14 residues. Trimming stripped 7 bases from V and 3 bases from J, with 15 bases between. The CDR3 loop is CASISREQDYGYTF. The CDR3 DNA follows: TGTGCCAGCATCTCCCGGGAGCAGGACTATGGCTACACCTTC.

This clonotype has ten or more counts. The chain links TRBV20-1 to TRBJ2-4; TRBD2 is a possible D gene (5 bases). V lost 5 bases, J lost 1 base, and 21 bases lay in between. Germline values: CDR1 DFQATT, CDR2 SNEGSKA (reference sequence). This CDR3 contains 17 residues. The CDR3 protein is CSASPTTTRGAKNIQYF. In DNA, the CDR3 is TGCAGTGCTTCTCCTACCACTACCAGAGGGGCCAAAAACATTCAGTACTTC.

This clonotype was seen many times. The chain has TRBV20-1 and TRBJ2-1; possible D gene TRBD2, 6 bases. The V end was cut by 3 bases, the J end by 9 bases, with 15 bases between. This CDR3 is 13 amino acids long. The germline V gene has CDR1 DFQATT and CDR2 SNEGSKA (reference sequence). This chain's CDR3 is CSASTSWSGEQFF. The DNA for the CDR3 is TGCAGTGCTAGCACTAGCTGGAGTGGTGAGCAGTTCTTC.

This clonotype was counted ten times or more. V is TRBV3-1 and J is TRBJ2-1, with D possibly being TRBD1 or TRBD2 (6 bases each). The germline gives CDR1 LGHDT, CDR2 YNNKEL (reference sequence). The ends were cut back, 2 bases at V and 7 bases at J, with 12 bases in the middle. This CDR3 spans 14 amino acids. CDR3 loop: CASSQMGGPNEQFF. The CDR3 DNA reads TGTGCCAGCAGCCAAATGGGGGGCCCTAATGAGCAGTTCTTC.

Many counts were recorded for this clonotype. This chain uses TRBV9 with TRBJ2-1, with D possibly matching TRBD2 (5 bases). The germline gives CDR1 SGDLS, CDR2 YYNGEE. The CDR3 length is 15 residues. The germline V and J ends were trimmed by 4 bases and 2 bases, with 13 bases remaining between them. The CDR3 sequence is CASSRDGSAYNEQFF. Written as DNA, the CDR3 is TGTGCCAGCAGCCGGGATGGCAGTGCCTACAATGAGCAGTTCTTC.

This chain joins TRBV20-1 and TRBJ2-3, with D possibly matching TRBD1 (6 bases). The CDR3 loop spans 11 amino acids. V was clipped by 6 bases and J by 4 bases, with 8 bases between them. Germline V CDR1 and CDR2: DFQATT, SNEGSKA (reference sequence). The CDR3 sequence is CSAAGADTQYF. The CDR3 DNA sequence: TGCAGTGCGGCAGGGGCAGATACGCAGTATTTT.

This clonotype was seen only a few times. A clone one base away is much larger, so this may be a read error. CDR3 sequence reads: CASSSIHFSEANVLTF. The CDR3 coding sequence is TGTGCCAGCAGCTCTATACATTTCTCTGAGGCCAACGTCCTGACTTTC. The V call is TRBV7-2, the J call TRBJ2-6; D is unclear. CDR1 is SGHTA, CDR2 FQGNSA, per germline. This CDR3 is built from 16 residues.

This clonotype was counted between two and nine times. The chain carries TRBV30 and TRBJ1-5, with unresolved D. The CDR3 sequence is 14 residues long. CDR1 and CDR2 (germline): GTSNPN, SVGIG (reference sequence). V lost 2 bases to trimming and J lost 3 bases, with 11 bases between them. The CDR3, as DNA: TGTGCCTGGAGTTATGGGCAGCTCAATCAGCCCCAGCATTTT. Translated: CAWSYGQLNQPQHF.

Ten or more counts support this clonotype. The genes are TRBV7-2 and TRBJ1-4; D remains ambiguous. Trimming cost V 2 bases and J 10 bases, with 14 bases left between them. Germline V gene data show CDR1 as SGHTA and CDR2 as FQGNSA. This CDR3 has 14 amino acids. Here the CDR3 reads CASSLNVRPIKLFF. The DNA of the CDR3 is TGTGCCAGCAGCTTAAATGTAAGGCCGATAAAACTGTTTTTT.

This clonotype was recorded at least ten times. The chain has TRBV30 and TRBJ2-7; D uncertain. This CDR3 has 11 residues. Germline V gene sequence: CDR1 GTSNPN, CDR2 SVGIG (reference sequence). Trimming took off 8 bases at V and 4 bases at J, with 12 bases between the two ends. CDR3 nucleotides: TGTGCCCTCGCCCAGCAGTACGAGCAGTACTTC. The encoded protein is CALAQQYEQYF.

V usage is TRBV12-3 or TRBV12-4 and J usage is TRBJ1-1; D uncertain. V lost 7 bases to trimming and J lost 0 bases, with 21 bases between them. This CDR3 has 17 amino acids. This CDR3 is CASTLGRTNFMNTEAFF. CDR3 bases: TGTGCCAGCACCCTCGGACGGACGAACTTCATGAACACTGAAGCTTTCTTT.

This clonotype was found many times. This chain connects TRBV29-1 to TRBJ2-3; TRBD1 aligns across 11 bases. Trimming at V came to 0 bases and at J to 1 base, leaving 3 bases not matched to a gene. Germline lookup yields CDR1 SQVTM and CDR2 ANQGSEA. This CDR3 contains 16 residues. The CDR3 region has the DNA TGCAGCGTTGAAGACGGACAGGGGGCTGGCACAGATACGCAGTATTTT. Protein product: CSVEDGQGAGTDTQYF.